One and the same sample provided the 30 T cell receptor beta chains below, sequenced in a study of molecular identifiers for immune sequencing clone quantification. TCRdb re-analysed the PCR reads in MiXCR, keeping a single row per CDR3 protein. The sample records some 97,000 distinct CDR3 sequences, 36% being singletons. The sample comprised naive CD8+ T cells from blood, with Jurkat cell RNA spiked in. Subset reported: FACS-sorted CD8+CD4-CCR7+CD45RA+ naive T cells. These receptors were taken from a human donor in good health. Some libraries in this study had Jurkat cell RNA spiked in.

This clonotype was seen more than once but under ten times. This chain joins TRBV6-2 or TRBV6-3 and TRBJ2-3; 9 bases match TRBD1. CDR1 and CDR2 (germline): MNHEY, SVGEGT. The CDR3 has 20 residues. The ends lost 2 bases at V and 5 bases at J; junction bases unmatched: 20. CDR3: CASSYTVPGQGSGGGDTQYF. In DNA form, the CDR3 reads TGTGCCAGCAGTTACACCGTCCCGGGACAGGGATCGGGAGGAGGAGATACGCAGTATTTT.

This clonotype was found a few times. The chain employs TRBV4-2 and TRBJ2-5; TRBD2 aligns across 12 bases. V lost 4 bases and J lost 5; bases outside the gene matches: 11. This CDR3 has 17 residues. Germline V gives CDR1 LGHNA, CDR2 YNFKEQ. The CDR3 spells CASSPRTSGNRWETQYF. Written as DNA, the CDR3 is TGTGCCAGCAGCCCGCGGACTAGCGGGAACAGGTGGGAGACCCAGTACTTC.

The sample holds many counts of this clonotype. Here the CDR3 reads CASSWTLYNEQFF. DNA of the CDR3: TGCGCCAGCAGCTGGACCCTTTACAATGAGCAGTTCTTC. The rearrangement links TRBV4-3 to TRBJ2-1; no reliable D call. The CDR3 runs 13 residues. V lost 5 bases to trimming and J lost 4 bases, with 9 bases between them. CDR1 LGHNA and CDR2 YSLEER come from the germline V gene.

This sequence joins TRBV28 and TRBJ1-5, with a possible D match to TRBD1 (5 bases). Between the trimmed V and J ends, which lost 1 base and 4 bases, there was a span of 8 bases. CDR1 and CDR2 (germline): MDHEN, SYDVKM. The CDR3 length is 14 residues. The CDR3 is CASSLSGKNQPQHF. CDR3 in DNA: TGTGCCAGCAGTTTATCAGGGAAAAATCAGCCCCAGCATTTT.

Many counts were recorded for this clonotype. The genes are TRBV6-2 or TRBV6-3 and TRBJ2-3, with unresolved D. V was clipped by 2 bases and J by 4 bases, with 4 bases between them. From germline, CDR1 is MNHEY and CDR2 SVGEGT. The CDR3 covers 12 residues. The CDR3 reads CASSYLPDTQYF. As DNA, the CDR3 is TGTGCCAGCAGTTACCTCCCAGATACGCAGTATTTT.

This clonotype showed up just a few times. The chain employs TRBV20-1 and TRBJ1-1; weak D call: TRBD1 (5 bases). Germline V gene lookup returns CDR1 DFQATT and CDR2 SNEGSKA (reference sequence). The CDR3 extends over 12 amino acids. Trimming took 5 bases from V and 8 from J, leaving 15 bases between them. This chain's CDR3 is CSAGPIQVEAFF. The CDR3, as DNA: TGCAGTGCTGGACCGATACAGGTGGAAGCTTTCTTT.

For this clonotype: This could be a read error, since a much larger clone is one nucleotide away. The chain recombines TRBV7-2 with TRBJ2-5, with D possibly TRBD2 on 6 matching bases. The CDR3 sequence is 15 residues long. Germline V gives CDR1 SGHTA, CDR2 FQGNSA. Trimming removed 1 base at V and 4 bases at J, with 13 bases between. CDR3 sequence: CASSLVPQAGETQYF. CDR3 bases: TGTGCCAGCAGCTTAGTGCCACAAGCGGGAGAGACCCAGTACTTC.

The chain couples TRBV24-1 to TRBJ2-7, with D perhaps matching TRBD2 (5 bases). V was cut by 8 bases and J by 0 bases, with 19 bases left in between. The CDR3 has 16 amino acids. In germline, CDR1 is KGHDR, CDR2 SFDVKD. The CDR3 DNA reads TGTGCCACCATCCCTAGCAGGAGCCATAGCTCCTACGAGCAGTACTTC. It is translated as CATIPSRSHSSYEQYF.

In this sample, this clonotype turned up many times. The V call is TRBV4-3, the J call TRBJ2-3; 7 nucleotides line up with TRBD2. The CDR3 spans 16 residues. Germline V gene lookup returns CDR1 LGHNA and CDR2 YSLEER. Trimming removed 4 bases from V and 1 base from J; junction bases left unmatched: 8. The CDR3 DNA reads as TGCGCCAGCAGCCGTAGGGCGCTAGCGGGCACAGATACGCAGTATTTT. The encoded protein is CASSRRALAGTDTQYF.

The chain carries TRBV14 and TRBJ1-2; D remains ambiguous. There are 15 residues in the CDR3. The V end lost 2 bases, the J end lost 4 bases, and 14 bases lay between the germline ends. Germline values: CDR1 SGHDN, CDR2 FVKESK. CDR3: CASSQFPRDTYGYTF. The CDR3 DNA is TGTGCCAGCAGCCAATTTCCCAGAGACACCTATGGCTACACCTTC.

As regards this clonotype: A much larger clonotype is one base distant, so this may be a read error. Given the absence of the conserved phenylalanine or tryptophan at the CDR3 end, a read error is likely. The V call is TRBV4-1, the J call TRBJ2-7; maybe TRBD1 (6 bases). The germline V gene has CDR1 MGHRA and CDR2 YSYEKL. The CDR3 contains 15 residues. With 1 base removed from V and 0 bases from J, the gap between germline ends came to 10 bases. CDR3 bases: TGCGCCAGCAGCCAAGCCGGGACAAGCTCCTACGAGCAGTACTAC. This gives the protein CASSQAGTSSYEQYY.

A remark on this clonotype: Being one base from a much bigger clone, this may be a read error. The chain joins TRBV28 to TRBJ1-4; D perhaps matches TRBD1 (6 bases). The CDR3 loop spans 16 amino acids. Germline V gene sequence: CDR1 MDHEN, CDR2 SYDVKM. The DNA for the CDR3 is TGTGCCAGCAGTTTCCCCAGGGGATTGCTAAATGATAAACTGTTTTTT. Amino acid sequence: CASSFPRGLLNDKLFF.

The rearrangement uses TRBV5-4 and TRBJ2-3; no definite D call. Trimming left V 1 base short and J 0 bases short, with 15 bases between. Germline V gene lookup returns CDR1 SGHNT and CDR2 YYREEE (reference sequence). The CDR3 runs 17 residues. CDR3 DNA: TGTGCCAGCAGCTTGCGCGACATCCCTCCTAGCACAGATACGCAGTATTTT. This encodes CASSLRDIPPSTDTQYF.

This clonotype was seen many times. The chain couples TRBV29-1 to TRBJ2-2; 14 bases align to TRBD2. Germline values: CDR1 SQVTM, CDR2 ANQGSEA. The J segment lost 3 bases and the V segment lost 5 bases, leaving 5 bases of the junction unmatched. CDR3 length: 16 amino acids. CDR3 DNA sequence: TGCAGCGTTACCGGACTAGCGGGAGGACACACCGGGGAGCTGTTTTTT. This gives the protein CSVTGLAGGHTGELFF.

This clonotype showed up just a few times. The chain recombines TRBV12-3 or TRBV12-4 with TRBJ2-1, with unresolved D. Trimming removed 3 bases at V and 8 bases at J, with 8 bases between. The CDR3 contains 12 residues. The CDR3 DNA reads as TGTGCCAGCAGTTTTCTGGCCTATGAGCAGTTCTTC. Protein product: CASSFLAYEQFF.

This clonotype is medium-sized. The chain recombines TRBV5-1 with TRBJ1-5, with D possibly TRBD1 on 5 matching bases. The CDR3 length is 20 residues. Germline lookup yields CDR1 SGHRS and CDR2 YFSETQ. V was clipped by 4 bases and J by 0 bases, with 26 bases between them. The CDR3 nucleotides are TGCGCCAGCAGCCCCGGGCCGGTTGTGGGGCTGGGGTATAGCAATCAGCCCCAGCATTTT. It yields the protein CASSPGPVVGLGYSNQPQHF.

As to this clonotype: A much larger clone lies a single base off, so this may be a read error. The CDR3 loop is CASSSVGSGANVLTF. The DNA for the CDR3 is TGTGCCAGCAGCTCAGTGGGGTCTGGGGCCAACGTCCTGACTTTC. The chain recombines TRBV7-2 with TRBJ2-6; no clear D. V lost 4 bases and J 1 base, leaving 8 bases between the germline ends. Germline V lookup: CDR1 SGHTA, CDR2 FQGNSA. There are 15 residues in the CDR3.

This clonotype was seen a handful of times. J is TRBJ1-1 and V is TRBV19; weak D call: TRBD1 (5 bases). The germline V gene encodes CDR1 LNHDA and CDR2 SQIVND (reference sequence). This CDR3 comprises 13 residues. Deletions cut 3 bases from V and 5 bases from J, with 10 bases between. The CDR3 protein is CASSIQGWTEAFF. CDR3 nucleotide sequence: TGTGCCAGTAGTATCCAGGGTTGGACTGAAGCTTTCTTT.

This clonotype has at least ten counts. This sequence joins TRBV28 and TRBJ1-4; no clear D. Deletions cut 6 bases from V and 2 bases from J, with 19 bases between. Germline-derived CDR1 and CDR2 are MDHEN and SYDVKM. CDR3 size: 17 residues. In DNA form, the CDR3 reads TGTGCCAGCAGCTCCTGGCCCCTAGCCTCCACTAATGAAAAACTGTTTTTT. Encoded protein: CASSSWPLASTNEKLFF.

In the case of this clonotype: Given the absence of the conserved phenylalanine or tryptophan at the CDR3 end, a read error is likely. It is unclear where the CDR3 begins or ends on the DNA, so no DNA is shown, and the CDR3 is as TCRdb lists it. The rearrangement links TRBV6-6 to TRBJ2-1; TRBD2 is taken as the D call from the table, unchecked against the DNA. The germline CDR1 and CDR2 sequences are MNHNY and SVGAGI (reference sequence). The CDR3 contains 13 residues when both ends are counted. Here the CDR3 reads CASRSENGGEQIL.

This clonotype was counted between two and nine times. The conserved phenylalanine or tryptophan is not found at the CDR3 terminus, so this likely reflects a read error. This chain joins TRBV9 and TRBJ1-5; no reliable D call. V dropped 0 bases and J dropped 7 bases, with 11 bases sitting between them. Germline CDR1 reads SGDLS; CDR2 reads YYNGEE. The CDR3 contains 14 residues. The CDR3 sequence: CASSVGSAEQPQHY. CDR3 nucleotides: TGTGCCAGCAGCGTAGGGTCGGCCGAGCAGCCCCAGCATTAT.

The V call is TRBV4-3, the J call TRBJ2-3; TRBD2 aligns across 7 bases. CDR3 length equals 21 residues. CDR1 and CDR2 from the germline V gene are LGHNA and YSLEER. Losses at the gene ends were 2 bases for V and 0 bases for J; bases not matched to a gene: 20. CDR3 coding DNA: TGCGCCAGCAGCCAAAGAGGGAGGCTAGCGGCGATACCAGCTAGCACAGATACGCAGTATTTT. The encoded protein is CASSQRGRLAAIPASTDTQYF.

This CDR3 reads CSASAGVNEQYF. CDR3 sequence (DNA): TGCAGCGCAAGCGCAGGGGTCAACGAGCAGTACTTC. V is TRBV29-1 and J is TRBJ2-7; a weak D match, TRBD1 (6 bases). The germline V gene encodes CDR1 SQVTM and CDR2 ANQGSEA. The CDR3 covers 12 residues. The germline V and J ends were trimmed by 7 bases and 5 bases, with 15 bases remaining between them.

This clonotype showed up just once. The chain recombines TRBV7-8 with TRBJ2-7; a possible D gene is TRBD2 (6 bases). In germline, CDR1 is SGHVS, CDR2 FQNEAQ. The CDR3 has 16 amino acids. Trimming shortened V by 1 base and J by 4 bases, and 17 bases separated the two germline ends. CDR3 loop: CASSLGPEGSGYEQYF. In DNA form, the CDR3 reads TGTGCCAGCAGCTTAGGGCCGGAGGGAAGCGGATACGAGCAGTACTTC.

This clonotype was detected only a few times. This chain connects TRBV27 to TRBJ1-5; the D gene is possibly TRBD1 (5 bases). Germline V gives CDR1 MNHEY, CDR2 SMNVEV (reference sequence). V shed 8 bases and J shed 4 bases, with 6 bases lying between them. The CDR3 sequence is 11 residues long. CDR3 nucleotide sequence: TGTGCCAGCGGGGCGAATCAGCCCCAGCATTTT. It translates to CASGANQPQHF.

The chain joins TRBV15 to TRBJ1-5, with D possibly TRBD1 on 5 matching bases. CDR3 length: 17 amino acids. Germline lookup yields CDR1 LNHNV and CDR2 YYDKDF (reference sequence). Trimming removed 1 base from V and 2 bases from J, with 15 bases in between. CDR3 sequence (DNA): TGTGCCACCAGCAGAGGGATGGGACTGCCTGGCAATCAGCCCCAGCATTTT. Encoded protein: CATSRGMGLPGNQPQHF.

This rearrangement joins TRBV11-2 to TRBJ2-1; 8 positions match TRBD1. The length of the CDR3 is 15 residues. The V and J ends lost 0 bases and 8 bases, in that order; junction bases with no gene match: 6. The germline gives CDR1 SGHAT, CDR2 FQNNGV. The CDR3: CASSLDQDRVHEQFF. The CDR3 coding sequence is TGTGCCAGCAGCTTAGACCAGGACAGGGTCCATGAGCAGTTCTTC.

J is TRBJ1-4 and V is TRBV7-3; D unresolved. CDR1 and CDR2 (germline): SGHTA, FQGTGA. Between the trimmed V and J ends, which lost 4 bases and 1 base, there was a span of 22 bases. This CDR3 has 19 residues. CDR3 sequence (DNA): TGTGCCAGCAGCTCCACCCGCGCCTTACAAACTGTAACTAATGAAAAACTGTTTTTT. Translating it yields CASSSTRALQTVTNEKLFF.

The gene calls are TRBV7-8 and TRBJ2-7, with 10 bases that match TRBD1. Trimming at V came to 1 base and at J to 4 bases, leaving 7 bases not matched to a gene. The CDR3 is made up of 16 amino acids. CDR1 and CDR2 from the germline V gene are SGHVS and FQNEAQ. The CDR3 DNA follows: TGTGCCAGCAGCTTAGGCGGGACAGGGGTCGGTTACGAGCAGTACTTC. It is translated as CASSLGGTGVGYEQYF.

V usage is TRBV14 and J usage is TRBJ2-1, with D tentatively TRBD1 (6 bases). The germline V gene has CDR1 SGHDN and CDR2 FVKESK. The CDR3 extends over 13 amino acids. Trimming took off 4 bases at V and 9 bases at J, with 13 bases between the two ends. The DNA of the CDR3 is TGTGCCAGCAGCCTTACAGGGACGGGTGAGCAGTTCTTC. Translation: CASSLTGTGEQFF.